Shown below are 28 T cell receptor beta chains from a single sample sequenced in a study of read filtering for tumor transcriptome and immune sequencing. The library was built from about 400 ng RNA with molecular barcoded adaptors for alpha/delta and beta/gamma chains. TCRdb passed the reads through MiXCR, listing each CDR3 protein once. The top ten hold just over 14% of the sample, which has tens of thousands of distinct CDR3 sequences, approximately 12% seen once. The source material was a population of CD138-negative cells sorted from bone marrow. The receptor set was obtained from a donor aged 40 or over with multiple myeloma.

This clonotype was found many times. The V call is TRBV5-6, the J call TRBJ2-2; TRBD2 aligns across 8 bases. Trimming cost V 5 bases and J 1 base; bases outside gene matches: 4. The CDR3 extends over 15 amino acids. Germline lookup yields CDR1 SGHDT and CDR2 YYEEEE. As DNA, the CDR3 is TGTGCCAGCAGGTCTAGCGGGCGGAACACCGGGGAGCTGTTTTTT. It is translated as CASRSSGRNTGELFF.

V gene TRBV23-1 combines with J gene TRBJ2-3; D unclear. TRBV23-1 falls under the ORF class, with uncertain function. The CDR3 contains 13 residues. Trimming pared 2 bases from V and 3 bases from J, leaving 6 bases between. The DNA of the CDR3 is TGCGCCAGCAGTCAAGACATTACAGATACGCAGTATTTT. Amino acids: CASSQDITDTQYF.

In the case of this clonotype: It is likely a read error: a sequence one base away is far more abundant. The chain uses TRBV12-3 or TRBV12-4 and TRBJ2-1; D assignment may be TRBD1 or TRBD2 (6 bases each). The CDR3 runs to 18 residues. The CDR3 DNA reads as TGTGCCAGCAGATACTCTACGGGGGCCAACCCCGGAGCGGAGGAGCGGTTCTTC. Its translation is CASRYSTGANPGAEERFF.

This clonotype was detected a few times. A read error may account for a junction end that differs from germline. The rearrangement joins TRBV5-1 to TRBJ2-1, with TRBD2 matching over 9 bases. CDR1 SGHRS and CDR2 YFSETQ come from the germline V gene. The CDR3 is 16 residues long. CDR3: CASSLNVAGAGNGQFF. The CDR3 DNA reads as TGCGCCAGCAGCTTGAACGTAGCGGGAGCTGGAAATGGGCAGTTCTTC.

This clonotype was counted at least ten times. This rearrangement joins TRBV5-1 to TRBJ2-1, with 11 bases lining up with TRBD2. CDR1 is SGHRS and CDR2 is YFSETQ in the germline V gene. The V and J ends lost 4 bases and 6 bases, in that order; junction bases with no gene match: 9. There are 16 residues in the CDR3. The CDR3 protein is CASSPIAGGPSNEQFF. CDR3 coding DNA: TGCGCCAGCAGCCCGATAGCGGGAGGGCCCAGCAATGAGCAGTTCTTC.

This clonotype appeared many times. The rearrangement links TRBV7-9 to TRBJ2-1, with unresolved D. Per germline, CDR1 SEHNR and CDR2 FQNEAQ (reference sequence). V lost 3 bases, J lost 7 bases, and 16 bases lay in between. The CDR3 loop spans 15 amino acids. The CDR3 sequence is CASSFDPGGINEQFF. CDR3 DNA sequence: TGTGCCAGCAGCTTCGACCCGGGCGGTATAAATGAGCAGTTCTTC.

This clonotype occurred many times. This chain joins TRBV28 and TRBJ1-5; no reliable D call. V lost 3 bases, J lost 4 bases, and 16 bases lay in between. Germline CDR1 and CDR2: MDHEN and SYDVKM. The CDR3 sequence is 16 residues long. CDR3 DNA sequence: TGTGCCAGCAGTTTCGGTGGGTTCGGCGGGAATCAGCCCCAGCATTTT. Amino acid sequence: CASSFGGFGGNQPQHF. Full variable domain (outside the CDR3, taken from reference TRBV28 and TRBJ1-5): DVKVTQSSRYLVKRTGEKVFLECVQDMDHENMFWYRQDPGLGLRLIYFSYDVKMKEKGDIPEGYSVSREKKERFSLILESASTNQTSMYLCASSFGGFGGNQPQHFGDGTRLSIL.

This clonotype was observed at least ten times. The chain has TRBV18 and TRBJ1-1; TRBD1 matches 9 bases. V was pared by 5 bases and J by 0 bases, with 7 bases of the junction left unmatched. Germline V lookup: CDR1 KGHSH, CDR2 LQKENI. The CDR3 length is 16 residues. Here the CDR3 DNA reads TGTGCCAGCTCAGTTACAGGGGGCGCCGTGAACACTGAAGCTTTCTTT. Encoded protein: CASSVTGGAVNTEAFF.

Worth noting for this clonotype: One end of the junction fails to match germline, which may point to a read error. The rearrangement joins TRBV7-9 to TRBJ2-1, with 12 nucleotides matching TRBD2. This CDR3 is 16 amino acids long. The germline gives CDR1 SEHNR, CDR2 FQNEAQ (reference sequence). The CDR3 DNA is TGTGCCAGCAGCTTATCCGTCCGGGCTAGCGGGAGGGCTCAGTCCTTC. Translated: CASSLSVRASGRAQSF.

In its sample, this clonotype was seen many times. This chain joins TRBV5-6 and TRBJ1-5; D perhaps matches TRBD1 (6 bases). From germline, CDR1 is SGHDT and CDR2 YYEEEE. The CDR3 extends over 15 amino acids. Trimming removed 4 bases from V and 3 bases from J, with 14 bases in between. CDR3 nucleotides: TGTGCCAGCAGCCGCCGAGGGGGAAACAATCAGCCCCAGCATTTT. It specifies CASSRRGGNNQPQHF.

This clonotype was recorded many times. The chain links TRBV20-1 to TRBJ2-1, with D unresolved. The CDR3 contains 15 residues. The V gene lost 3 bases and the J gene lost 0 bases, with 12 bases spanning the gap. Germline V gives CDR1 DFQATT, CDR2 SNEGSKA (reference sequence). CDR3 protein: CSASLAPSSYNEQFF. CDR3 DNA: TGCAGTGCTAGTCTTGCGCCCAGCTCCTACAATGAGCAGTTCTTC.

This clonotype was picked up many times. The chain uses TRBV5-1 and TRBJ2-3; no firm D call. The CDR3 loop spans 17 amino acids. Trimming shortened V by 4 bases and J by 1 base, and 19 bases separated the two germline ends. Germline V lookup: CDR1 SGHRS, CDR2 YFSETQ. For the CDR3, the DNA is TGCGCCAGCAGCGACCAGACTGTTCTCGCCGGCACAGATACGCAGTATTTT. This gives the protein CASSDQTVLAGTDTQYF.

This clonotype appeared many times. CDR3 sequence (DNA): TGTGCCAGCAGCCCGACGGACTTCTGGGGCTACAATGAGCAGTTCTTC. This encodes CASSPTDFWGYNEQFF. This chain connects TRBV5-6 to TRBJ2-1; a possible D gene is TRBD2 (5 bases). Germline-derived CDR1 and CDR2 are SGHDT and YYEEEE. The CDR3 contains 16 residues. Trimming left V 4 bases short and J 3 bases short, with 17 bases between.

This clonotype has a count of ten or more. The chain recombines TRBV7-2 with TRBJ2-5, with D tentatively TRBD1 (5 bases). The germline gives CDR1 SGHTA, CDR2 FQGNSA. Deletions cut 2 bases from V and 7 bases from J, with 11 bases between. The CDR3 totals 13 residues. CDR3 in amino acids: CASSLKGAGTQYF. For the CDR3, the DNA is TGTGCCAGCAGCTTAAAAGGGGCAGGGACCCAGTACTTC.

Relative to its sample, this clonotype is medium-sized (0.01 to 0.1%). V and J are TRBV3-1 and TRBJ2-1; tentative D call: TRBD2 (6 bases). This CDR3 has 14 amino acids. The germline V and J ends were trimmed by 4 bases and 12 bases, with 19 bases remaining between them. In germline, CDR1 is LGHDT, CDR2 YNNKEL (reference sequence). CDR3 in DNA: TGTGCCAGCAGCCTGGGAGGAGCGTTCCGAGGGCAGTTCTTC. Its translation: CASSLGGAFRGQFF.

This clonotype was seen just once. This could be a read error, since a much larger clone is one nucleotide away. V and J are TRBV7-9 and TRBJ2-2, with TRBD1 matching over 9 bases. Germline CDR1 and CDR2: SEHNR and FQNEAQ (reference sequence). V trimming: 8 bases; J trimming: 4 bases; junction bases outside the gene matches: 11. The length of the CDR3 is 16 residues. CDR3 residues: CASGPRTGVVTGELFF. CDR3 bases: TGTGCCAGCGGCCCGAGGACAGGGGTTGTCACCGGGGAGCTGTTTTTT.

This clonotype was observed many times. The chain combines TRBV7-2 with TRBJ2-1; D is uncertain. This CDR3 spans 13 amino acids. The V gene's germline CDR1 is SGHTA and CDR2 FQGNSA. Trimming stripped 3 bases from V and 7 bases from J, with 10 bases between. CDR3 region: CASSLRMGNEQFF. Written as DNA, the CDR3 is TGTGCCAGCAGCTTGCGAATGGGGAATGAGCAGTTCTTC.

This clonotype was seen at least ten times. This rearrangement joins TRBV7-2 to TRBJ2-5, with D maybe TRBD1 (6 bases). V lost 0 bases to trimming and J lost 5 bases, with 19 bases between them. CDR1 is SGHTA, CDR2 FQGNSA, per germline. This CDR3 contains 17 residues. This chain's CDR3 is CASSLARFGRGSETQYF. As DNA, the CDR3 is TGTGCCAGCAGCTTAGCGAGGTTCGGCAGGGGATCCGAGACCCAGTACTTC.

This clonotype was recorded at least ten times. J is TRBJ1-1 and V is TRBV18; D may be TRBD1 (5 bases). The CDR3 totals 15 residues. Looked up from germline, CDR1 is KGHSH and CDR2 is LQKENI. V lost 0 bases, J lost 1 base, and 9 bases lay in between. This CDR3 is CASSPPNGANTEAFF. The CDR3 DNA reads as TGTGCCAGCTCACCACCTAATGGGGCGAACACTGAAGCTTTCTTT.

Remarks on this clonotype: This CDR3 fails to terminate in the conserved phenylalanine or tryptophan, so it likely reflects a read error. The DNA is left out, because the CDR3 cannot be placed on it with certainty; the CDR3 is given as TCRdb lists it. V and J are TRBV7-2 and TRBJ2-1. 12 amino acids form the CDR3, both terminal residues included. Germline V gene lookup returns CDR1 SGHTA and CDR2 FQGNSA. The CDR3 spells CASRTRVYEQFI.

The sample holds many counts of this clonotype. The chain combines TRBV20-1 with TRBJ2-1; 16 nucleotides agree with TRBD2. V gave up 0 bases and J gave up 2 bases; unmatched junction bases: 7. The germline V gene has CDR1 DFQATT and CDR2 SNEGSKA (reference sequence). The CDR3 covers 19 residues. This CDR3 is CSAREAIGTSGRAYNEQFF. CDR3 sequence (DNA): TGCAGTGCTAGAGAGGCGATTGGGACTAGCGGGAGGGCCTACAATGAGCAGTTCTTC.

The table lists this clonotype with many counts. The chain employs TRBV28 and TRBJ1-5, with 7 bases aligning to TRBD1. The CDR3 covers 15 residues. Per germline, CDR1 MDHEN and CDR2 SYDVKM. V shed 6 bases, J shed 3 bases, and the junction held 8 bases outside the gene matches. CDR3 nucleotides: TGTGCCAGCAGATTCGCAGGGGGAAACAATCAGCCCCAGCATTTT. Amino acids: CASRFAGGNNQPQHF.

This clonotype came up many times. CDR3 region: CASRHPTGNEQFF. Here the CDR3 DNA reads TGTGCCAGCAGACATCCCACTGGTAATGAGCAGTTCTTC. The genes are TRBV7-9 and TRBJ2-1; D unclear. The CDR3 runs 13 residues. Deletions cut 6 bases from V and 7 bases from J, with 13 bases between. Germline loops: CDR1 SEHNR, CDR2 FQNEAQ (reference sequence).

The chain has TRBV7-9 and TRBJ2-7; 7 bases align to TRBD1. CDR1 and CDR2 (germline): SEHNR, FQNEAQ (reference sequence). V gave up 5 bases and J gave up 7 bases; unmatched junction bases: 5. The CDR3 is 12 amino acids. CDR3 DNA: TGTGCCAGCAGCGATACAGGGGAAGAGCAGTACTTC. Amino acids: CASSDTGEEQYF.

This clonotype came up many times. The chain joins TRBV12-3 or TRBV12-4 to TRBJ2-3; D remains ambiguous. The CDR3 is made up of 14 amino acids. V shed 7 bases and J shed 2 bases, with 13 bases lying between them. CDR3 DNA sequence: TGTGCCAGCACCCCGGATCGGTCCACAGATACGCAGTATTTT. Its protein is CASTPDRSTDTQYF.

About this clonotype: This could be a read error, since a much larger clone is one nucleotide away. The chain uses TRBV30 and TRBJ2-2; tentatively, D is TRBD2 (5 bases). V lost 4 bases, J lost 4 bases, and 19 bases lay in between. The CDR3 has 16 residues. The germline V gene encodes CDR1 GTSNPN and CDR2 SVGIG (reference sequence). CDR3 bases: TGTGCCTGGAATTTCCACCGAGTAGCGAGCACCGGGGAGCTGTTTTTT. It is translated as CAWNFHRVASTGELFF.

This clonotype has at least ten counts. This chain joins TRBV20-1 and TRBJ2-7; TRBD1 matches at 9 bases. The CDR3 runs 14 residues. From germline, CDR1 is DFQATT and CDR2 SNEGSKA (reference sequence). V trimming: 5 bases; J trimming: 7 bases; junction bases outside the gene matches: 12. CDR3 sequence (DNA): TGCAGTGCTCGCCGGTCGACAGGGGGAGGAGAGCAGTACTTC. The encoded protein is CSARRSTGGGEQYF.

This clonotype was counted only a few times. The rearrangement links TRBV20-1 to TRBJ1-5; a possible D gene is TRBD1 (6 bases). V lost 3 bases and J 0 bases, leaving 15 bases between the germline ends. Germline CDR1 is DFQATT and CDR2 is SNEGSKA (reference sequence). CDR3 size: 16 residues. The CDR3 reads CSASKRAGDSNQPQHF. In DNA form, the CDR3 reads TGCAGTGCTAGTAAACGGGCAGGGGATAGCAATCAGCCCCAGCATTTT.